The text below deals with one T cell receptor (beta chain). Its antigen is not identified. The source of the sample is a study of cytomegalovirus exposure and HLA in healthy donors. CDR1 and CDR2 (germline): SEHNR, FQNEAQ (reference sequence). V was trimmed by 5 bases and J by 2 bases, leaving 3 bases between them. The CDR3 runs to 11 residues. Findings and limits, study-wide: According to a later analysis, TCR clusters from the first cohort tended to co-occur in the 110 or so validation repertoires. Listed as cytomegalovirus-associated were 150 or so TCR beta chains.

TCRdb's table, derived via immunoSEQ multiplex PCR, lists solely in-frame clones and lacks some. The sample has more than 300,000 clones; 70% to 90% are singletons. This TCR derives from a woman between 18 and 29 years old in good health and CMV-seronegative. The sample comprised PBMCs. The chain carries TRBV7-9 and TRBJ1-1; D uncertain. Here the CDR3 reads CASSVNTEAFF. CDR3 nucleotide sequence: TGTGCCAGCAGCGTAAACACTGAAGCTTTCTTT.